This entry features one T cell receptor (beta chain) sequence. These data come from a study of cytomegalovirus exposure and HLA in healthy donors. The PCR ran on 60 Vbeta and 13 Jbeta primers. Produced via immunoSEQ multiplex PCR; TCRdb's table is partial and in-frame only. The sample consists of over 150,000 clones, 65% to 80% of them appearing once. This CDR3 contains 17 residues. Germline values: CDR1 MNHEY, CDR2 SMNVEV (reference sequence). Trimming removed 3 bases from V and 6 bases from J; junction bases left unmatched: 8. The sequence was collected from a woman aged 40 to 55 in good health and CMV-seropositive. The sample was PBMCs. The chain combines TRBV27 with TRBJ2-2, with 12 bases identical to TRBD2. Here the CDR3 reads CASSLISSGGASGELFF. In DNA, the CDR3 is TGTGCCAGCAGTTTGATTTCTAGCGGGGGGGCGTCCGGGGAGCTGTTTTTT.